Each of the 26 T cell receptor beta chains below was sequenced from the same sample in a study of shared clonotypes between healthy human individuals. Profiled with immunoSEQ multiplex PCR; TCRdb holds only in-frame clones, not every one. The data show some 680,000 clones, approximately 73% seen once. Sequencing was carried out using memory CD4+ T cells sorted from blood. Sample subset: CD45RA-negative fraction. The receptor set was obtained from a woman in her twenties or thirties in good health.

The V gene is TRBV7-9, the J gene TRBJ2-1; TRBD1 agrees at 7 bases. There are 15 residues in the CDR3. Germline-derived CDR1 and CDR2 are SEHNR and FQNEAQ (reference sequence). V gave up 1 base and J gave up 6 bases; unmatched junction bases: 6. The CDR3 DNA reads as TGTGCCAGCAGCTTAGGGACAGGTAGGGTCAATGAGCAGTTCTTC. Residues: CASSLGTGRVNEQFF.

For the CDR3, the DNA is TGCAGCGTTGGTGGGATAGGACTAGCGGGAGGAAGGGAGACCCAGTACTTC. Residues: CSVGGIGLAGGRETQYF. This chain joins TRBV29-1 and TRBJ2-5, with 14 bases matching TRBD2. There are 17 residues in the CDR3. Germline lookup yields CDR1 SQVTM and CDR2 ANQGSEA. With 4 bases clipped from V and 5 bases from J, the junction kept 12 bases outside the gene matches.

The CDR3 DNA follows: TGCGCCAGCAGCTTCGGCGATTGGGGCGATACGCAGTATTTT. Its protein product is CASSFGDWGDTQYF. V usage is TRBV5-1 and J usage is TRBJ2-3; D may be TRBD1 (5 bases). Per the germline V gene, CDR1 is SGHRS and CDR2 is YFSETQ. The CDR3 extends over 14 amino acids. V lost 2 bases and J lost 6, with 13 bases in between. Full variable domain (outside the CDR3, taken from reference TRBV5-1 and TRBJ2-3): KAGVTQTPRYLIKTRGQQVTLSCSPISGHRSVSWYQQTPGQGLQFLFEYFSETQRNKGNFPGRFSGRQFSNSRSEMNVSTLELGDSALYLCASSFGDWGDTQYFGPGTRLTVL.

The V gene is TRBV11-2, the J gene TRBJ1-1; 7 positions agree with TRBD1. Germline trimming cut 3 bases from V and 3 bases from J; bases unmatched to any gene: 10. The V gene's germline CDR1 is SGHAT and CDR2 FQNNGV. The CDR3 runs to 16 residues. Here the CDR3 DNA reads TGTGCCAGCAGCTTGAGTCCGGGACAGAGATACACTGAAGCTTTCTTT. Translation gives CASSLSPGQRYTEAFF.

The count of this clone is one. The chain carries TRBV28 and TRBJ2-2, with D maybe TRBD2 (5 bases). V lost 4 bases and J lost 6, with 6 bases in between. CDR1 MDHEN and CDR2 SYDVKM come from the germline V gene. This CDR3 is built from 12 residues. This CDR3 reads CASSSRAGELFF. The CDR3 nucleotides are TGTGCCAGCAGTTCGAGGGCCGGGGAGCTGTTTTTT.

This chain joins TRBV12-5 and TRBJ2-2; 12 positions agree with TRBD2. Germline-derived CDR1 and CDR2 are LGHNT and FRNRAP. V lost 7 bases to trimming and J lost 1 base; unmatched junction nucleotides: 10. The CDR3 has 18 residues. The CDR3 is CASALRLAGGKNTGELFF. As DNA, the CDR3 is TGTGCTAGTGCCCTGAGGCTAGCGGGAGGGAAGAACACCGGGGAGCTGTTTTTT.

Of note for this clone: Other nucleotide sequences in the sample specify the same CDR3. CDR3 loop: CASSLRDEQYF. CDR3 bases: TGTGCCAGCAGTTTGAGGGACGAGCAGTACTTC. The genes are TRBV28 and TRBJ2-7; TRBD2 is a possible D gene (5 bases). CDR1 is MDHEN and CDR2 is SYDVKM in the germline V gene. The CDR3 runs to 11 residues. The V and J ends lost 3 bases and 5 bases respectively, with 5 bases between them.

The gene calls are TRBV19 and TRBJ2-5, with 12 positions matching TRBD2. The germline V gene encodes CDR1 LNHDA and CDR2 SQIVND (reference sequence). The V and J ends lost 3 bases and 5 bases, in that order; junction bases with no gene match: 4. CDR3 length equals 15 residues. CDR3 region: CASSIRTSGKETQYF. The CDR3 coding sequence is TGTGCCAGTAGTATTCGGACTAGCGGGAAGGAGACCCAGTACTTC. Full variable domain (missing parts from reference TRBV19 and TRBJ2-5): DGGITQSPKYLFRKEGQNVTLSCEQNLNHDAMYWYRQDPGQGLRLIYYSQIVNDFQKGDIAEGYSVSREKKESFPLTVTSAQKNPTAFYLCASSIRTSGKETQYFGPGTRLLVL.

J is TRBJ2-1 and V is TRBV7-6; D is undetermined. The CDR3 length is 15 residues. V was shortened by 1 base and J by 0 bases, with 7 bases between the two germline ends. CDR1 and CDR2 (germline): SGHVS, FNYEAQ. The CDR3 nucleotides read TGTGCCAGCAGCTTAGAACGGAGCTCCTACAATGAGCAGTTCTTC. This sequence encodes CASSLERSSYNEQFF.

The V and J genes are TRBV5-1 and TRBJ1-1; the D is unclear. There are 15 residues in the CDR3. V lost 0 bases, J lost 1 base, and 10 bases lay in between. CDR1 and CDR2 (germline): SGHRS, YFSETQ. CDR3 sequence reads: CASSLAFSQNTEAFF. CDR3 bases: TGCGCCAGCAGCTTGGCCTTTAGCCAGAACACTGAAGCTTTCTTT.

The chain has TRBV30 and TRBJ2-1; maybe TRBD2 (6 bases). CDR1 is GTSNPN, CDR2 SVGIG, per germline (reference sequence). The CDR3 has 15 amino acids. V was trimmed by 3 bases and J by 6 bases, leaving 18 bases between them. The CDR3 nucleotides read TGTGCCTGGAGCCACGGTAGTAGCGGAGTCAATGAGCAGTTCTTC. This codes for CAWSHGSSGVNEQFF.

The rearrangement joins TRBV6-6 to TRBJ1-1; maybe TRBD1 (6 bases). Trimming took 0 bases from V and 4 from J, leaving 12 bases between them. In germline, CDR1 is MNHNY, CDR2 SVGAGI (reference sequence). CDR3 size: 15 residues. The CDR3 spells CASSYSSQGLTEAFF. CDR3 nucleotides: TGTGCCAGCAGTTACTCGTCACAGGGCCTCACTGAAGCTTTCTTT.

This chain joins TRBV2 and TRBJ2-1, with D hard to call. The germline V gene has CDR1 SNHLY and CDR2 FYNNEI. V was trimmed by 4 bases and J by 3 bases, leaving 7 bases between them. The CDR3 runs to 13 residues. The CDR3 loop reads CASSGSVYNEQFF. As DNA, the CDR3 is TGTGCCAGCAGTGGGTCAGTCTACAATGAGCAGTTCTTC.

The chain carries TRBV30 and TRBJ1-1; D may be TRBD1 (5 bases). V lost 5 bases, J lost 0 bases, and 10 bases lay in between. The CDR3 loop spans 13 amino acids. Per the germline V gene, CDR1 is GTSNPN and CDR2 is SVGIG (reference sequence). The DNA for the CDR3 is TGTGCCTGGGGACGGGGCTTGAACACTGAAGCTTTCTTT. This encodes CAWGRGLNTEAFF.

V usage is TRBV2 and J usage is TRBJ1-3, with 9 bases that match TRBD1. Germline V gives CDR1 SNHLY, CDR2 FYNNEI. V lost 6 bases to trimming and J lost 1 base; unmatched junction nucleotides: 13. This CDR3 is 18 amino acids long. CDR3: CASSPGQGTVVSGNTIYF. CDR3 sequence (DNA): TGTGCCAGCAGCCCGGGACAGGGTACAGTGGTGTCTGGAAACACCATATATTTT.

This clone was counted at least ten times. V usage is TRBV2 and J usage is TRBJ2-2; D is unresolved. The CDR3 length is 14 residues. Trimming took 5 bases from V and 0 from J, leaving 7 bases between them. Germline loops: CDR1 SNHLY, CDR2 FYNNEI. CDR3 in amino acids: CASSTTTNTGELFF. CDR3 bases: TGTGCCAGCAGTACCACCACGAACACCGGGGAGCTGTTTTTT.

This clone was detected only a few times. CDR3 residues: CASSLAGLAGGTDTQYF. The CDR3 DNA reads TGTGCCAGCAGCTTGGCTGGACTAGCGGGAGGGACAGATACGCAGTATTTT. The chain joins TRBV5-8 to TRBJ2-3; 15 nucleotides align to TRBD2. CDR1 is SGHTS, CDR2 YDEGEE, per germline. This CDR3 region has 17 residues. The junction had 2 bases not matched to a gene; V was cut back by 0 bases and J by 3 bases.

Concerning this clone itself: A clone one base away is much larger, so this may be a read error. This rearrangement joins TRBV5-1 to TRBJ1-1, with D hard to call. This CDR3 has 13 residues. Germline lookup yields CDR1 SGHRS and CDR2 YFSETQ. V was shortened by 0 bases and J by 1 base, with 4 bases between the two germline ends. CDR3 DNA sequence: TGCGCCAGCAGCTTGGAAGCGAACACTGAAGCTTTCTTT. Its protein product is CASSLEANTEAFF.

The table lists this clone with a count of one. The J gene is TRBJ2-7, the V gene TRBV20-1, with a possible D match to TRBD1 (6 bases). This CDR3 contains 11 residues. Trimming cost V 6 bases and J 9 bases, with 15 bases left between them. Germline lookup yields CDR1 DFQATT and CDR2 SNEGSKA (reference sequence). Written as DNA, the CDR3 is TGCAGTGCCCCGACTACAGGGTGGCAGTACTTC. Amino acids: CSAPTTGWQYF.

This chain connects TRBV6-1 to TRBJ2-5; 7 nucleotides agree with TRBD2. Germline V CDR1 and CDR2: MNHNS, SASEGT. V trimming: 1 base; J trimming: 5 bases; junction bases outside the gene matches: 4. The CDR3 covers 14 residues. The CDR3 is CASSEGGGVETQYF. CDR3 coding DNA: TGTGCCAGCAGTGAAGGTGGGGGGGTGGAGACCCAGTACTTC.

The rearrangement uses TRBV7-9 and TRBJ1-5; perhaps TRBD1 as D (5 bases). The V and J ends lost 3 bases and 5 bases respectively, with 8 bases between them. The CDR3 is 13 residues long. The germline CDR1 and CDR2 sequences are SEHNR and FQNEAQ (reference sequence). CDR3 protein: CASSLGGDQPQHF. CDR3 nucleotide sequence: TGTGCCAGCAGCTTGGGGGGGGATCAGCCCCAGCATTTT.

The chain links TRBV4-1 to TRBJ2-3, with 7 nucleotides matching TRBD2. After removal of 2 bases from V and 2 bases from J, the junction contained 7 bases not matched to a gene. CDR1 and CDR2 (germline): MGHRA, YSYEKL. This CDR3 has 16 residues. In nucleotides, the CDR3 is TGCGCCAGCAGCCAAAAGTCCCAGCGGGACACAGATACGCAGTATTTT. Encoded protein: CASSQKSQRDTDTQYF.

This chain links TRBV25-1 with TRBJ1-4; 7 bases map to TRBD1. The CDR3 covers 17 residues. V shed 2 bases, J shed 8 bases, and the junction held 14 bases outside the gene matches. Germline lookup yields CDR1 MGHDK and CDR2 SYGVNS. This CDR3 reads CASSERALRDSWEKLFF. In nucleotides, the CDR3 is TGTGCCAGCAGTGAACGGGCCCTCCGGGACAGCTGGGAAAAACTGTTTTTT. The variable domain in full, completed from reference TRBV25-1 and TRBJ1-4, reads EADIYQTPRYLVIGTGKKITLECSQTMGHDKMYWYQQDPGMELHLIHYSYGVNSTEKGDLSSESTVSRIRTEHFPLTLESARPSHTSQYLCASSERALRDSWEKLFFGSGTQLSVL.

The chain uses TRBV2 and TRBJ1-5; D not resolved. The length of the CDR3 is 12 residues. Trimming removed 7 bases from V and 5 bases from J, with 9 bases in between. Per the germline V gene, CDR1 is SNHLY and CDR2 is FYNNEI. CDR3 residues: CASKEVDQPQHF. The CDR3 nucleotides read TGTGCCAGCAAGGAAGTCGATCAGCCCCAGCATTTT. Combining the CDR3 with reference TRBV2 and TRBJ1-5 gives the whole variable domain EPEVTQTPSHQVTQMGQEVILRCVPISNHLYFYWYRQILGQKVEFLVSFYNNEISEKSEIFDDQFSVERPDGSNFTLKIRSTKLEDSAMYFCASKEVDQPQHFGDGTRLSIL.

The J gene is TRBJ2-1, the V gene TRBV4-2, with 11 bases matching TRBD2. J lost 7 bases, V lost 1 base, and 9 bases had no gene match. This CDR3 has 17 amino acids. Per the germline V gene, CDR1 is LGHNA and CDR2 is YNFKEQ. The CDR3, as DNA: TGTGCCAGCAGCCAAGGAAAAACTAGCGGGAGTTCGAATGAGCAGTTCTTC. It yields the protein CASSQGKTSGSSNEQFF.

The J gene is TRBJ2-1, the V gene TRBV11-3; tentatively, D is TRBD1 (5 bases). V lost 3 bases, J lost 6 bases, and 6 bases lay in between. This CDR3 is built from 12 residues. CDR1 is SGHNT and CDR2 is YENEEA in the germline V gene. The CDR3 loop reads CASSFRANEQFF. DNA for the CDR3: TGTGCCAGCAGCTTCAGGGCCAATGAGCAGTTCTTC.